This entry lists 17 T cell receptor beta chains sequenced from one sample in a study of early T cells in non-severe SARS-CoV-2 infection. TCRdb recomputed calls from the 5' RACE reads with MiXCR, one row per CDR3 protein. The table lists about 64,000 distinct CDR3 sequences, roughly 8.2% of them singletons, with roughly an eighth in the top ten. Sequencing used whole blood, obtained at baseline. The origin of the receptors is an adult who was a healthcare worker with PCR-confirmed SARS-CoV-2 infection or an uninfected control (not recorded which).

V is TRBV7-9 and J is TRBJ2-7; either TRBD1 or TRBD2 may supply D (5 bases each). Germline loops: CDR1 SEHNR, CDR2 FQNEAQ (reference sequence). This CDR3 region has 15 residues. V lost 1 base to trimming and J lost 1 base, with 11 bases between them. CDR3 in amino acids: CASSLVLGGSYEQYF. The CDR3 DNA reads TGTGCCAGCAGCTTAGTTCTTGGGGGATCCTACGAGCAGTACTTC.

The J gene is TRBJ2-5, the V gene TRBV29-1; TRBD2 matches 11 bases. This CDR3 region has 14 residues. V lost 5 bases, J lost 2 bases, and 4 bases stayed unmatched. Germline CDR1 reads SQVTM; CDR2 reads ANQGSEA. The CDR3 reads CSVTLAGGQETQYF. As DNA, the CDR3 is TGCAGCGTTACGTTAGCGGGAGGGCAAGAGACCCAGTACTTC.

The V gene is TRBV12-3 or TRBV12-4, the J gene TRBJ2-1; the D gene is possibly TRBD2 (6 bases). Trimming left V 6 bases short and J 10 bases short, with 13 bases between. The CDR3 has 12 residues. The CDR3 region has the DNA TGTGCCAGCAGGTCGGAGGGCCACGAGCAGTTCTTC. Protein: CASRSEGHEQFF.

This clonotype was seen more than once but under ten times. The chain joins TRBV7-9 to TRBJ2-2; D is unresolved. CDR3 size: 15 residues. The V end lost 2 bases, the J end lost 2 bases, and 9 bases lay between the germline ends. The V gene's germline CDR1 is SEHNR and CDR2 FQNEAQ (reference sequence). This CDR3 is CASSLTAINTGELFF. As DNA, the CDR3 is TGTGCCAGCAGCTTAACAGCTATTAACACCGGGGAGCTGTTTTTT.

In this sample, this clonotype turned up many times. The J gene is TRBJ2-5, the V gene TRBV10-1; 8 nucleotides line up with TRBD1. The germline V gene encodes CDR1 WNHNN and CDR2 SYGVQD (reference sequence). CDR3 length equals 15 residues. V shed 0 bases and J 5 bases; nucleotides not matched to a gene: 5. The CDR3 sequence is CASSESGQGLETQYF. As DNA, the CDR3 is TGCGCCAGCAGTGAGTCCGGACAGGGTCTGGAGACCCAGTACTTC.

Many counts were recorded for this clonotype. The rearrangement uses TRBV7-9 and TRBJ2-1, with D tentatively TRBD2 (5 bases). Trimming pared 2 bases from V and 2 bases from J, leaving 10 bases between. The germline V gene has CDR1 SEHNR and CDR2 FQNEAQ (reference sequence). There are 15 residues in the CDR3. The CDR3 DNA reads TGTGCCAGCAGCTTACGAGGAGGTCCCTACAATGAGCAGTTCTTC. Encoded protein: CASSLRGGPYNEQFF.

The table lists this clonotype with many counts. J is TRBJ1-5 and V is TRBV19, with no clear D. V dropped 0 bases and J dropped 2 bases, with 11 bases sitting between them. The germline gives CDR1 LNHDA, CDR2 SQIVND (reference sequence). The CDR3 has 16 residues. The DNA for the CDR3 is TGTGCCAGTAGTATAGATTTCAGTGGGGGCAATCAGCCCCAGCATTTT. Protein: CASSIDFSGGNQPQHF.

This clonotype was found many times. The chain employs TRBV11-2 and TRBJ2-3; D tentatively fits TRBD1 or TRBD2 (5 bases each). This CDR3 is 15 amino acids long. Looked up from germline, CDR1 is SGHAT and CDR2 is FQNNGV. Between the trimmed V and J ends, which lost 3 bases and 5 bases, there was a span of 15 bases. This CDR3 is CASSFRGRSVDTQYF. DNA of the CDR3: TGTGCCAGCAGCTTCCGGGGCCGGAGTGTAGATACGCAGTATTTT.

V gene TRBV12-3 or TRBV12-4 combines with J gene TRBJ2-2; D is perhaps TRBD1 (5 bases). The V and J ends lost 4 bases and 3 bases respectively, with 15 bases between them. This CDR3 contains 16 residues. CDR3 sequence: CASSSRWTTHTGELFF. CDR3 in DNA: TGTGCCAGCAGTTCACGCTGGACAACACACACCGGGGAGCTGTTTTTT.

A few counts support this clonotype. This sequence joins TRBV20-1 and TRBJ1-1; 8 positions match TRBD1. CDR3 length: 14 amino acids. The germline V gene encodes CDR1 DFQATT and CDR2 SNEGSKA (reference sequence). J was trimmed by 2 bases and V by 2 bases; bases with no gene match: 4. CDR3 in amino acids: CSARLTGANTEAFF. CDR3 nucleotide sequence: TGCAGTGCTAGACTGACAGGGGCCAACACTGAAGCTTTCTTT.

In its sample, this clonotype was seen a few times. This chain uses TRBV11-2 with TRBJ1-2; 9 bases fit TRBD1. The J segment lost 6 bases and the V segment lost 4 bases, leaving 9 bases of the junction unmatched. From germline, CDR1 is SGHAT and CDR2 FQNNGV. The CDR3 has 15 residues. The DNA for the CDR3 is TGTGCCAGCAGCTCAACCCGAACAGGGGGCGATGGCTACACCTTC. Translated, it gives CASSSTRTGGDGYTF. Complete variable domain (other parts from reference TRBV11-2 and TRBJ1-2): EAGVAQSPRYKIIEKRQSVAFWCNPISGHATLYWYQQILGQGPKLLIQFQNNGVVDDSQLPKDRFSAERLKGVDSTLKIQPAKLEDSAVYLCASSSTRTGGDGYTFGSGTRLTVV.

This clonotype was recorded at least ten times. The chain joins TRBV7-2 to TRBJ2-7; TRBD2 aligns across 12 bases. This CDR3 contains 15 residues. The V gene end was trimmed by 4 bases and the J gene end by 5 bases; junction bases not matched to a gene: 6. Germline V gene sequence: CDR1 SGHTA, CDR2 FQGNSA. The CDR3 sequence is CASSSTSGRMNEQYF. The CDR3 DNA follows: TGTGCCAGCAGCTCGACTAGCGGGAGAATGAACGAGCAGTACTTC.

This clonotype was observed at least ten times. The chain combines TRBV5-6 with TRBJ1-3, with D maybe TRBD1 (5 bases). The CDR3 is 15 residues long. The germline V gene has CDR1 SGHDT and CDR2 YYEEEE. With 0 bases removed from V and 4 bases from J, the gap between germline ends came to 11 bases. CDR3 coding DNA: TGTGCCAGCAGCTTGGGCCAGGGCTACGGAAACACCATATATTTT. It encodes CASSLGQGYGNTIYF.

The CDR3 region has the DNA TGTGCCAGTCAGTCGGACAGCGTCTATGGCTACACCTTC. This translates into CASQSDSVYGYTF. The chain combines TRBV12-3 or TRBV12-4 with TRBJ1-2; maybe TRBD1 (6 bases). Trimming left V 9 bases short and J 4 bases short, with 15 bases between. The CDR3 spans 13 residues.

The rearrangement links TRBV5-6 to TRBJ1-5; D is uncertain. Deletions cut 2 bases from V and 5 bases from J, with 8 bases between. This CDR3 has 13 amino acids. In germline, CDR1 is SGHDT, CDR2 YYEEEE. The CDR3 sequence is CASSLVGYQPQHF. The CDR3 nucleotides read TGTGCCAGCAGCTTAGTGGGATATCAGCCCCAGCATTTT.

This clonotype came up a few times. This rearrangement joins TRBV11-2 to TRBJ2-7; the D gene is possibly TRBD2 (7 bases). Germline values: CDR1 SGHAT, CDR2 FQNNGV. The CDR3 extends over 15 amino acids. The V gene lost 3 bases and the J gene lost 0 bases, with 12 bases spanning the gap. This CDR3 reads CASSFRGASSYEQYF. CDR3 DNA sequence: TGTGCCAGCAGCTTCCGGGGGGCGAGCTCCTACGAGCAGTACTTC.

This chain connects TRBV7-2 to TRBJ1-3; possibly TRBD1 for D (6 bases). CDR1 and CDR2 (germline): SGHTA, FQGNSA. The CDR3 has 16 amino acids. Trimming removed 1 base from V and 1 base from J, with 11 bases in between. This CDR3 reads CASSLVSGTSGNTIYF. For the CDR3, the DNA is TGTGCCAGCAGCTTAGTTTCCGGGACATCTGGAAACACCATATATTTT.